Listed below are T cell receptor beta chains from one sample, sequenced in a study of identical twins. TCRdb redid the calling of the 5' RACE reads with MiXCR, one entry per CDR3 protein. The sample lists about 520,000 distinct CDR3 sequences; approximately 22% were seen once. The sample also formed part of further work on T cells expressing NK-cell markers.

Material for sequencing was CD4+ T cells sorted from blood. The receptors stem from a woman aged 18-29 years in good health. Each CDR3 is given with its conserved first and last residue. A D gene is named only where the DNA matches it firmly. Expanded clones get a size class; other rows say once, few or many, or leave the size out.

size	D	J	V	CDR3	DNA
-	-	TRBJ2-1	TRBV11-1	CASSSRPPRPSGTHNEQFF	TGTGCCAGCAGCTCCCGACCTCCCCGGCCCTCAGGGACCCACAATGAGCAGTTCTTC
-	-	TRBJ2-1	TRBV6-5	CASSYSNGGYNEQFF	TGTGCCAGCAGTTACAGTAATGGGGGCTACAATGAGCAGTTCTTC
few	-	TRBJ1-2	TRBV12-3/TRBV12-4	CASSGANYGYTF	TGTGCCAGCTCAGGGGCCAACTATGGCTACACCTTC
few	-	TRBJ2-6	TRBV27	CASSSMGSGANVLTF	TGTGCCAGCAGTAGTATGGGCTCTGGGGCCAACGTCCTGACTTTC
-	-	TRBJ2-7	TRBV10-2	CASSESAGASYEQYF	TGCGCCAGCAGTGAGTCCGCGGGGGCCTCCTACGAGCAGTACTTC
-	-	TRBJ1-4	TRBV25-1	CASSVTGVSEKLFF	TGTGCCAGCAGTGTGACAGGAGTAAGTGAAAAACTGTTTTTT
few	-	TRBJ1-2	TRBV20-1	CSARERRVGYGYTF	TGCAGTGCTAGAGAAAGACGCGTAGGGTATGGCTACACCTTC
many	TRBD2	TRBJ2-1	TRBV12-3/TRBV12-4	CASTRTSGTYNEQFF	TGTGCCAGCACGCGGACTAGCGGGACCTACAATGAGCAGTTCTTC
-	TRBD2	TRBJ2-5	TRBV20-1	CSANLAGTQETQYF	TGCAGTGCTAACCTAGCGGGCACCCAAGAGACCCAGTACTTC
few	TRBD1	TRBJ2-1	TRBV20-1	CSARVSRTGSHNEQFF	TGCAGTGCTAGAGTTTCCAGGACAGGGAGCCACAATGAGCAGTTCTTC
-	-	TRBJ1-1	TRBV7-6	CASSLAQGWPEAFF	TGTGCCAGCAGCTTAGCCCAGGGGTGGCCTGAAGCTTTCTTT
few	TRBD1	TRBJ1-2	TRBV10-3	CAISYGQGEIGGYTF	TGTGCCATCAGTTATGGACAGGGTGAAATCGGTGGCTACACCTTC
many	-	TRBJ1-3	TRBV7-9	CASSLQASGNTIYF	TGTGCCAGCAGCTTACAAGCCTCTGGAAACACCATATATTTT
-	-	TRBJ2-1	TRBV6-2/TRBV6-3	CASSHFLDEQFF	TGTGCCAGCAGCCACTTCCTCGATGAGCAGTTCTTC
few	-	TRBJ2-7	TRBV6-2/TRBV6-3	CASRTRAREQYF	TGTGCCAGCAGGACGAGGGCGCGCGAGCAGTACTTC
-	TRBD1	TRBJ2-1	TRBV13	CASSYRGFEQFF	TGTGCCAGCAGCTACAGGGGTTTTGAGCAGTTCTTC
few	-	TRBJ2-7	TRBV5-1	CASTRELEDEQYF	TGCGCCAGCACCCGGGAGTTAGAAGACGAGCAGTACTTC
-	TRBD1	TRBJ2-1	TRBV5-1	CASSPGQGRPGEQFF	TGCGCCAGCAGCCCCGGACAGGGACGCCCAGGAGAGCAGTTCTTC
-	TRBD1	TRBJ2-3	TRBV29-1	CSAPRTGRGDTQYF	TGCAGCGCCCCCCGGACAGGGCGTGGAGATACGCAGTATTTT
-	TRBD1	TRBJ1-4	TRBV10-3	CAISDHGQAAGEKLFF	TGTGCCATCAGTGATCATGGACAGGCCGCGGGGGAAAAACTGTTTTTT
-	-	TRBJ1-2	TRBV7-2	CASSYGQFPYGYTF	TGTGCCAGCAGCTACGGACAGTTTCCCTATGGCTACACCTTC
few	-	TRBJ2-7	TRBV3-1	CASSHVGLTYEQYF	TGTGCCAGCAGCCATGTCGGCCTCACCTACGAGCAGTACTTC
-	TRBD1	TRBJ1-2	TRBV20-1	CSASEGQGDYTF	TGCAGTGCTAGTGAGGGACAGGGGGACTACACCTTC
-	-	TRBJ1-2	TRBV27	CASSSGQGHRGRGYTF	TGTGCCAGCAGTTCTGGGCAGGGTCATCGTGGGCGCGGCTACACCTTC
-	-	TRBJ2-1	TRBV20-1	CSARSTRSYNEQFF	TGCAGTGCTAGATCCACCCGCTCCTACAATGAGCAGTTCTTC
-	-	TRBJ1-1	TRBV7-2	CASSSLRSGENTEAFF	TGTGCCAGCAGCTCGCTTAGGTCCGGGGAAAACACTGAAGCTTTCTTT
few	-	TRBJ2-7	TRBV27	CASSLLGIAYEQYF	TGTGCCAGCAGTTTATTGGGGATAGCCTACGAGCAGTACTTC
-	TRBD2	TRBJ2-5	TRBV20-1	CSAEVWREYGETQYF	TGCAGTGCCGAGGTTTGGCGGGAGTACGGAGAGACCCAGTACTTC
many	-	TRBJ2-1	TRBV29-1	CSARRNEQFF	TGCAGCGCCCGACGCAATGAGCAGTTCTTC
few	TRBD2	TRBJ2-1	TRBV7-2	CASSPGTSANEQFF	TGTGCCAGCAGCCCCGGGACTAGCGCCAATGAGCAGTTCTTC
-	-	TRBJ2-3	TRBV25-1	CASSEYGRTDTQYF	TGTGCCAGCAGTGAATATGGACGCACAGATACGCAGTATTTT
-	TRBD1	TRBJ1-4	TRBV20-1	CSAGQGINEKLFF	TGCAGTGCCGGACAGGGCATTAATGAAAAACTGTTTTTT
few	TRBD2	TRBJ2-5	TRBV6-5	CASSYGGLAGVRGETQYF	TGTGCCAGCAGTTACGGAGGACTAGCGGGAGTAAGAGGAGAGACCCAGTACTTC
few	TRBD1	TRBJ1-2	TRBV27	CASRTGAYGYTF	TGTGCCAGCAGGACAGGGGCCTATGGCTACACCTTC
many	-	TRBJ2-7	TRBV6-5	CASKNGGIEQYF	TGTGCCAGCAAGAACGGCGGGATCGAGCAGTACTTC
-	-	TRBJ2-3	TRBV10-1	CASSDPGTTGDTQYF	TGCGCCAGCAGTGACCCCGGGACAACAGGAGATACGCAGTATTTT
-	TRBD2	TRBJ2-2	TRBV4-3	CASSQGLAGGTGELFF	TGCGCCAGCAGCCAAGGACTAGCGGGAGGCACCGGGGAGCTGTTTTTT
-	TRBD1	TRBJ1-4	TRBV29-1	CSVLHPGGTNEKLFF	TGCAGCGTTCTCCATCCAGGGGGAACTAATGAAAAACTGTTTTTT
-	-	TRBJ2-3	TRBV7-2	CASSLGWAGFPDTQYF	TGTGCCAGCAGCTTAGGCTGGGCGGGATTTCCAGATACGCAGTATTTT
many	TRBD2	TRBJ2-1	TRBV20-1	CSATRTSGANEQFF	TGCAGTGCCACTCGGACTAGCGGGGCCAATGAGCAGTTCTTC